The 16 T cell receptor beta chains presented below share a single source sample, sequenced in a study of PD-L1 blockade in urothelial cancer. Time point defined: pretreatment peripheral blood. Repertoires were generated with immunoSEQ multiplex PCR, while TCRdb's copy carries only in-frame clones and drops some. The table records fewer than 50,000 clones, about 86% of them present only once. The sample consisted of PBMCs, taken around atezolizumab (anti-PD-L1) treatment. These receptors all stem from an older man with urothelial cancer.

This chain connects TRBV6-1 to TRBJ1-2; 7 bases line up with TRBD1. J gave up 0 bases and V 5 bases, and 6 bases lay outside the gene matches. The CDR3 has 15 residues. Germline CDR1 is MNHNS and CDR2 is SASEGT. CDR3 bases: TGTGCCAGCAGTAAGGACAGGCTAGCTAACTATGGCTACACCTTC. Translating gives CASSKDRLANYGYTF.

The gene calls are TRBV5-1 and TRBJ2-5; TRBD1 matches 9 bases. The V segment lost 4 bases and the J segment 5 bases; nucleotides outside the gene matches: 9. The CDR3 loop spans 15 amino acids. Germline V CDR1 and CDR2: SGHRS, YFSETQ. CDR3 bases: TGCGCCAGCAGCCCTGGGGACAGGGTTGGGGAGACCCAGTACTTC. This sequence encodes CASSPGDRVGETQYF.

The CDR3 DNA sequence: TGTGCCAGCAGCCGCGACAGGGACTATGGCTACACCTTC. Its translation is CASSRDRDYGYTF. The rearrangement joins TRBV5-8 to TRBJ1-2, with TRBD1 matching 7 bases. The CDR3 totals 13 residues. Germline V gene lookup returns CDR1 SGHTS and CDR2 YDEGEE. The J segment lost 3 bases and the V segment lost 4 bases, leaving 3 bases of the junction unmatched. Variable domain in full (rest from reference TRBV5-8 and TRBJ1-2): EAGVTQSPTHLIKTRGQQATLRCSPISGHTSVYWYQQALGLGLQFLLWYDEGEERNRGNFPPRFSGRQFPNYSSELNVNALELEDSALYLCASSRDRDYGYTFGSGTRLTVV.

V usage is TRBV4-3 and J usage is TRBJ1-1, with D perhaps matching TRBD1 (5 bases). The length of the CDR3 is 13 residues. V was clipped by 1 base and J by 6 bases, with 9 bases between them. Germline V gene lookup returns CDR1 LGHNA and CDR2 YSLEER. The CDR3 loop reads CASSQVWGAEAFF. The CDR3 DNA reads as TGCGCCAGCAGCCAAGTATGGGGGGCTGAAGCTTTCTTT.

The table lists this clone with a count of one. The genes are TRBV7-2 and TRBJ2-5; 8 nucleotides agree with TRBD2. Germline assignment: CDR1 SGHTA and CDR2 FQGNSA. The CDR3 runs 15 residues. J gave up 1 base and V 3 bases, and 4 bases lay outside the gene matches. The DNA of the CDR3 is TGTGCCAGCAGCTTTGCTAGCGGGCTCCAAGAGACCCAGTACTTC. It translates to CASSFASGLQETQYF.

This clone was counted once. The genes are TRBV19 and TRBJ1-1; D not resolved. The CDR3 has 15 amino acids. The V end was cut by 7 bases, the J end by 3 bases, with 18 bases between. From germline, CDR1 is LNHDA and CDR2 SQIVND (reference sequence). The CDR3 nucleotides read TGTGCCAGTACTCCATCACGGGTACCCGACACTGAAGCTTTCTTT. Its translation is CASTPSRVPDTEAFF.

The chain uses TRBV4-2 and TRBJ2-1; 12 bases line up with TRBD2. With 1 base clipped from V and 6 bases from J, the junction kept 7 bases outside the gene matches. The CDR3 has 17 residues. Germline CDR1 is LGHNA and CDR2 is YNFKEQ. The CDR3, as DNA: TGTGCCAGCAGCCAAGTGACTAGCGGGAGTTCTTGCAATGAGCAGTTCTTC. Protein sequence: CASSQVTSGSSCNEQFF.

The gene calls are TRBV5-4 and TRBJ1-2; 9 nucleotides line up with TRBD1. The CDR3 spans 15 residues. Germline CDR1 and CDR2: SGHNT and YYREEE (reference sequence). V gave up 0 bases and J gave up 7 bases; unmatched junction bases: 7. The CDR3 loop is CASSLDRGREGGYTF. CDR3 bases: TGTGCCAGCAGCTTGGACAGGGGGCGCGAAGGTGGCTACACCTTC.

The rearrangement uses TRBV18 and TRBJ2-5, with 11 bases identical to TRBD1. Germline CDR1 reads KGHSH; CDR2 reads LQKENI. The CDR3 is 18 residues long. V trimming: 1 base; J trimming: 1 base; junction bases outside the gene matches: 8. CDR3 region: CASSPLPPGTGGQETQYF. DNA of the CDR3: TGTGCCAGCTCACCACTACCCCCCGGGACAGGGGGCCAAGAGACCCAGTACTTC.

V usage is TRBV30 and J usage is TRBJ1-2, with D hard to call. This CDR3 comprises 13 residues. The germline CDR1 and CDR2 sequences are GTSNPN and SVGIG (reference sequence). Trimming took off 2 bases at V and 0 bases at J, with 7 bases between the two ends. CDR3 residues: CAWSPQANYGYTF. In DNA form, the CDR3 reads TGTGCCTGGAGTCCTCAGGCTAACTATGGCTACACCTTC.

This chain uses TRBV9 with TRBJ2-1, with 8 bases matching TRBD2. The CDR3 runs 14 residues. The germline V gene has CDR1 SGDLS and CDR2 YYNGEE. V gave up 0 bases and J gave up 10 bases; unmatched junction bases: 6. CDR3 sequence: CASSVETGGIEQFF. Written as DNA, the CDR3 is TGTGCCAGCAGCGTAGAGACGGGGGGGATCGAGCAGTTCTTC.

The chain links TRBV18 to TRBJ1-1, with a weak D call TRBD1 (5 bases). V dropped 2 bases and J dropped 5 bases, with 12 bases sitting between them. Germline V gene lookup returns CDR1 KGHSH and CDR2 LQKENI. The CDR3 sequence is 14 residues long. This CDR3 is CASSPILGGTEAFF. CDR3 coding DNA: TGTGCCAGCTCACCAATTCTGGGGGGGACTGAAGCTTTCTTT.

The DNA of the CDR3 is TGCGCCAGCAGCTTAGGACTAGCGGAATACAATGAGCAGTTCTTC. This sequence encodes CASSLGLAEYNEQFF. The chain employs TRBV5-1 and TRBJ2-1; 10 bases are a match to TRBD2. CDR3 size: 15 residues. The V segment lost 2 bases and the J segment 4 bases; nucleotides outside the gene matches: 3. Germline CDR1 SGHRS, CDR2 YFSETQ.

This chain uses TRBV27 with TRBJ2-3; weak D call: TRBD1 (6 bases). Looked up from germline, CDR1 is MNHEY and CDR2 is SMNVEV (reference sequence). The length of the CDR3 is 13 residues. V gave up 9 bases and J gave up 1 base, with 11 bases separating them. CDR3 in amino acids: CASRGLGTDTQYF. CDR3 bases: TGTGCCAGTAGGGGGTTGGGCACAGATACGCAGTATTTT.

The chain carries TRBV4-3 and TRBJ2-1; D gene uncertain. Trimming cost V 0 bases and J 0 bases, with 6 bases left between them. Germline values: CDR1 LGHNA, CDR2 YSLEER. This CDR3 region has 15 residues. CDR3: CASSQDYSSYNEQFF. The CDR3 coding sequence is TGCGCCAGCAGCCAAGATTACAGCTCCTACAATGAGCAGTTCTTC.

V usage is TRBV29-1 and J usage is TRBJ2-4; TRBD2 matches 15 bases. The trim removed 5 bases at V and 8 bases at J, leaving 7 bases unmatched. This CDR3 spans 15 amino acids. Germline values: CDR1 SQVTM, CDR2 ANQGSEA. This CDR3 reads CSVKRTSGRVDIQYF. CDR3 nucleotide sequence: TGCAGCGTTAAGAGGACTAGCGGGAGGGTTGACATTCAGTACTTC.